This is a list of T cell receptor beta chains from one sample in a study of blood T cell repertoires in COVID-19. Method: immunoSEQ multiplex PCR; TCRdb's copy keeps in-frame clones and lacks some. The data hold about 480,000 clones, with around 90% observed a single time. The sample consisted of PBMCs or T cells enriched from blood (not recorded which). The receptor set was obtained from a woman in her late teens or twenties with acute COVID-19. CDR3s include the opening cysteine and the closing phenylalanine or tryptophan. Fields, in order: V gene, J gene, D gene, clone size, CDR3 protein, CDR3 DNA. A D gene is named only where the DNA matches it firmly. Only some rows state a clone size, as once, few, many or a class for expanded clones.

TRBV6-5	TRBJ2-7	-	-	CASSYGPIGVADEQYF	TGTGCCAGCAGTTATGGCCCCATCGGGGTAGCAGACGAGCAGTACTTC
TRBV5-4	TRBJ1-2	-	-	CASSLVGGGGYTF	TGTGCCAGCAGCTTGGTCGGGGGGGGCGGCTACACCTTC
TRBV24-1	TRBJ1-5	TRBD1	-	CATSDWDRGRPESNQPQHF	TGTGCCACCAGTGATTGGGACAGGGGGCGACCAGAGAGCAATCAGCCCCAGCATTTT
TRBV6-1	TRBJ1-2	-	-	CASSEIIGYTF	TGTGCCAGCAGTGAAATTATTGGCTACACCTTC
TRBV5-8	TRBJ2-5	-	-	CASSATVGLETQYF	TGTGCCAGCAGCGCGACAGTTGGCTTGGAGACCCAGTACTTC
TRBV4-1	TRBJ2-7	-	-	CASSQSGREAYEQYF	TGCGCCAGCAGCCAAAGCGGGCGGGAAGCCTACGAGCAGTACTTC
TRBV2	TRBJ1-6	-	-	CASSRTGNSPLHF	TGTGCCAGCAGTCGGACGGGAAATTCACCCCTCCACTTT
TRBV6-5	TRBJ2-7	TRBD1	-	CASSYSGQGDEQYF	TGTGCCAGCAGTTACTCCGGACAGGGAGACGAGCAGTACTTC
TRBV23-1	TRBJ1-5	TRBD1	once	CASSQFKFWTGGEYSNQPQHF	TGCGCCAGCAGTCAATTCAAGTTTTGGACAGGGGGCGAGTATAGCAATCAGCCCCAGCATTTT
TRBV29-1	TRBJ2-3	TRBD2	-	CSVVLAGGSDTQYF	TGCAGCGTTGTGCTAGCGGGGGGGTCAGATACGCAGTATTTT
TRBV7-9	TRBJ2-5	TRBD2	-	CASSLGAGVRETQYF	TGTGCCAGCAGCTTAGGGGCGGGAGTCCGGGAGACCCAGTACTTC
TRBV27	TRBJ2-7	TRBD2	-	CASSLIGGRAGGEQYF	TGTGCCAGCAGTTTGATTGGTGGGAGGGCCGGGGGAGAGCAGTACTTC
TRBV19	TRBJ1-2	-	-	CARESTWFYGYTF	TGTGCCCGAGAATCCACTTGGTTCTATGGCTACACCTTC
TRBV3-1/TRBV3-2	TRBJ1-6	TRBD1	-	CASSQDQGGLHF	TGTGCCAGCAGCCAAGATCAGGGGGGCCTCCACTTT
TRBV9	TRBJ2-7	TRBD1	-	CASSAYGTGHYEQYF	TGTGCCAGCAGCGCCTATGGGACAGGCCACTACGAGCAGTACTTC
TRBV28	TRBJ1-2	TRBD1	-	CASSPTGTGTTYGYTF	TGTGCCAGCAGCCCTACCGGGACAGGGACGACCTATGGCTACACCTTC
TRBV20-1	TRBJ1-2	-	once	CSAITVYGYTF	TGCAGTGCGATTACAGTCTATGGCTACACCTTC
TRBV6-5	TRBJ1-3	-	once	CASSYDRSSGNTIYF	TGTGCCAGCAGTTACGACAGGAGCTCTGGAAACACCATATATTTT
TRBV30	TRBJ2-7	TRBD1	-	CAWNPGQGGF	TGTGCCTGGAACCCGGGACAGGGCGGTTTC
TRBV5-1	TRBJ2-3	-	-	CASSQGQGSYDTDTQYF	TGCGCCAGCAGCCAGGGCCAGGGGAGTTACGACACAGATACGCAGTATTTT
TRBV7-9	TRBJ1-4	-	-	CASSSSGENEKLFF	TGTGCCAGCAGCTCCTCGGGGGAAAATGAAAAACTGTTTTTT
TRBV10-3	TRBJ1-2	-	-	CAITTGSTNYGYTF	TGTGCCATCACTACAGGTAGCACTAACTATGGCTACACCTTC
TRBV5-5	TRBJ2-1	-	once	CASSLSNNEQFF	TGTGCCAGCAGCCTAAGCAACAATGAGCAGTTCTTC
TRBV11-3	TRBJ2-2	-	-	CASSFTSAGELFF	TGTGCCAGCAGCTTTACGTCGGCCGGGGAGCTGTTTTTT
TRBV5-5	TRBJ2-2	-	-	CASSLGGFTGELFF	TGTGCCAGCAGCTTGGGCGGGTTCACCGGGGAGCTGTTTTTT